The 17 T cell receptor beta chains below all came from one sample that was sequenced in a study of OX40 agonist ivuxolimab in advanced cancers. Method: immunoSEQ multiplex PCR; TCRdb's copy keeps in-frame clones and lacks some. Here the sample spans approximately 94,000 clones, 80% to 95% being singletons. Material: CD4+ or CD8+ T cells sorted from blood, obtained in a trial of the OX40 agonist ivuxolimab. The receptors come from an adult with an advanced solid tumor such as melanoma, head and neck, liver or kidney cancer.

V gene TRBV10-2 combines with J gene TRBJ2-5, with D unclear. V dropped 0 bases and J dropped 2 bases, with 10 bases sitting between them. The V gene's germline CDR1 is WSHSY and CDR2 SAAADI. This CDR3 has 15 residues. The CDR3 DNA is TGCGCCAGCAGTGAGTCAAGGTCCGTTCAAGAGACCCAGTACTTC. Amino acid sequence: CASSESRSVQETQYF.

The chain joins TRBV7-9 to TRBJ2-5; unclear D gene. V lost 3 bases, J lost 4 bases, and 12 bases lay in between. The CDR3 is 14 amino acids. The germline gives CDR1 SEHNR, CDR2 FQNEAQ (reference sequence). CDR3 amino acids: CASSFVGSGETQYF. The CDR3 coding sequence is TGTGCCAGCAGCTTTGTTGGGTCAGGAGAGACCCAGTACTTC. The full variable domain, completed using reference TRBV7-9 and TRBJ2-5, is DTGVSQNPRHKITKRGQNVTFRCDPISEHNRLYWYRQTLGQGPEFLTYFQNEAQLEKSRLLSDRFSAERPKGSFSTLEIQRTEQGDSAMYLCASSFVGSGETQYFGPGTRLLVL.

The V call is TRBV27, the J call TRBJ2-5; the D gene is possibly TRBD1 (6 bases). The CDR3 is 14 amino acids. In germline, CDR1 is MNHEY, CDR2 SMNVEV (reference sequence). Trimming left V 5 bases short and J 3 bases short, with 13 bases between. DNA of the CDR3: TGTGCCAGCAGTACAGGGATGAACGAAGAGACCCAGTACTTC. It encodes CASSTGMNEETQYF.

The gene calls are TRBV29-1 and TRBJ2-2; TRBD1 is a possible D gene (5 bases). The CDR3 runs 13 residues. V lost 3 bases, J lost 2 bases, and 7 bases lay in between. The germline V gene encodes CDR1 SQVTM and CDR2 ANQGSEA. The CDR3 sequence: CSVDRDNTGELFF. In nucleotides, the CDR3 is TGCAGCGTTGACAGGGATAACACCGGGGAGCTGTTTTTT.

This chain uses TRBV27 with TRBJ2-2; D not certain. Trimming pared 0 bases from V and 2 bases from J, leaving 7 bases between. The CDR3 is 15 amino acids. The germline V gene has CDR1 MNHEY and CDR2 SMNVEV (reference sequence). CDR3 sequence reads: CASSLSKRNTGELFF. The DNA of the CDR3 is TGTGCCAGCAGTTTATCGAAGCGAAACACCGGGGAGCTGTTTTTT.

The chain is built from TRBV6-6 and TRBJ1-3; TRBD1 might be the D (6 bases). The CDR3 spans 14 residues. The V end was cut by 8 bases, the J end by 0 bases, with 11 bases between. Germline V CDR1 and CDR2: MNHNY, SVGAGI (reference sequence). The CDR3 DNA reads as TGTGCCAGCGGGGGCATGTCCTCTGGAAACACCATATATTTT. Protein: CASGGMSSGNTIYF.

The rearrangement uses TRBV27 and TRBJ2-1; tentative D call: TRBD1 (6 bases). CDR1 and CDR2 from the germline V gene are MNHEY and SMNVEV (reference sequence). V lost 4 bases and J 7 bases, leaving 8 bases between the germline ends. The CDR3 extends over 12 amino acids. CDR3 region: CASSSTGNEQFF. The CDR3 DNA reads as TGTGCCAGCAGTTCGACAGGTAATGAGCAGTTCTTC.

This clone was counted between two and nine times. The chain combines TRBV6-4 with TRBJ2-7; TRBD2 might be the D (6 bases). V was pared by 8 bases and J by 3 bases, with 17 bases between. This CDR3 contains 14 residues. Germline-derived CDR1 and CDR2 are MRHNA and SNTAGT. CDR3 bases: TGTGCCAGCTCCGGACTGAGCGGGTGCTACGAGCAGTACTTC. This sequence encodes CASSGLSGCYEQYF.

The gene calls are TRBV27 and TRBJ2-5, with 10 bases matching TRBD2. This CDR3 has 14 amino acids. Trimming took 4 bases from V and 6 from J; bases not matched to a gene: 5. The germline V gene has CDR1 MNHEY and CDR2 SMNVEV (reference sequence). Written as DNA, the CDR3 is TGTGCCAGCAGTTCGGCTAGCGGGAGAAAGACCCAGTACTTC. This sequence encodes CASSSASGRKTQYF.

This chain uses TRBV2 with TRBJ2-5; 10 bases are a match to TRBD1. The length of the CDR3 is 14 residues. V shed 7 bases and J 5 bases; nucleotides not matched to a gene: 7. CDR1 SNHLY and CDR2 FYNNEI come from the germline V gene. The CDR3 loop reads CASMPGQGRETQYF. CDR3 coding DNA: TGTGCCAGCATGCCGGGACAGGGGAGGGAGACCCAGTACTTC.

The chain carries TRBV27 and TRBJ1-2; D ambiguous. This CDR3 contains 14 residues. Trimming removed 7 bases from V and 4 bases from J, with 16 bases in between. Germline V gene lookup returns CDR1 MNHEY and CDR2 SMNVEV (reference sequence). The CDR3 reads CASTTRNFSYGYTF. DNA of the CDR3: TGTGCCAGCACCACAAGGAACTTCAGCTATGGCTACACCTTC.

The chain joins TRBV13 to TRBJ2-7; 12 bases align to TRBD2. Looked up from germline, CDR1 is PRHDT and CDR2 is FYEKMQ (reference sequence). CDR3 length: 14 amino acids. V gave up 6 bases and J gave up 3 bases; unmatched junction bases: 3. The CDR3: CASRMGLAGYEQYF. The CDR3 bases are TGTGCCAGCAGGATGGGACTAGCGGGCTACGAGCAGTACTTC.

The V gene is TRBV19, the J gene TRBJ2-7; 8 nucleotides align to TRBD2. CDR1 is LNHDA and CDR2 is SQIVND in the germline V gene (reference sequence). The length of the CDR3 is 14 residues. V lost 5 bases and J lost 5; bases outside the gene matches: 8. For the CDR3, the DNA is TGTGCCAGTAGTCTAACGGGAGGGCCTAACGAGCAGTACTTC. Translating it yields CASSLTGGPNEQYF.

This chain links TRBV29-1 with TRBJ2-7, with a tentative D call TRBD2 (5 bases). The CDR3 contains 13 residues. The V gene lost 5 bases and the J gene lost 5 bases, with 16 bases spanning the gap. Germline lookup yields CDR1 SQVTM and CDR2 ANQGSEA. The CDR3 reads CSVLGGSGDEQYF. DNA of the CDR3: TGCAGCGTTCTTGGTGGGAGCGGTGACGAGCAGTACTTC.

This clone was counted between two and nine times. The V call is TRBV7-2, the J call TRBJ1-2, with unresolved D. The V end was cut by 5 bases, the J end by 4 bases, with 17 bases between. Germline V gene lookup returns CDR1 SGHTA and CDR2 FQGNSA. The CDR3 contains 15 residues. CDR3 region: CASSLLFGRSYGYTF. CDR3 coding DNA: TGTGCCAGCAGCCTACTCTTTGGTCGATCCTATGGCTACACCTTC.

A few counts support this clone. In DNA, the CDR3 is TGCGCCAGCAGCCAAGATAGGGGCGGTGAAGCTTTCTTT. Amino acid sequence: CASSQDRGGEAFF. The rearrangement links TRBV4-1 to TRBJ1-1, with D tentatively TRBD1 (5 bases). Trimming left V 0 bases short and J 7 bases short, with 9 bases between. CDR1 is MGHRA, CDR2 YSYEKL, per germline. This CDR3 contains 13 residues.

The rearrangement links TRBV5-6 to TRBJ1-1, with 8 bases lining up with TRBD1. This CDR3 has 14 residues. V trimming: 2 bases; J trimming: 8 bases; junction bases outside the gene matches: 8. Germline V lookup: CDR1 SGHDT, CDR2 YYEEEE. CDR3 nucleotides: TGTGCCAGCAGCTTTTCAGGGGGCATGTCGGAAGCTTTCTTT. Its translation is CASSFSGGMSEAFF.